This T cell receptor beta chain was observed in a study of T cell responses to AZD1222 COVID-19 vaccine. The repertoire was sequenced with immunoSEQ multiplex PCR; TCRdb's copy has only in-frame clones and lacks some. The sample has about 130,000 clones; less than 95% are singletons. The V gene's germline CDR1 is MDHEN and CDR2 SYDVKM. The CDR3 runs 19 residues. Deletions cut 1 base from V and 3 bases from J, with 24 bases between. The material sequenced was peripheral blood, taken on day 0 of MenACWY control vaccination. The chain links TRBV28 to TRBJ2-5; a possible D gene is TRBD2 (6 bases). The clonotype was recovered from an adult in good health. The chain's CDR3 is CASSLFPPMGGRPKETQYF. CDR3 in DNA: TGTGCCAGCAGTTTATTTCCGCCCATGGGGGGACGGCCTAAAGAGACCCAGTACTTC.